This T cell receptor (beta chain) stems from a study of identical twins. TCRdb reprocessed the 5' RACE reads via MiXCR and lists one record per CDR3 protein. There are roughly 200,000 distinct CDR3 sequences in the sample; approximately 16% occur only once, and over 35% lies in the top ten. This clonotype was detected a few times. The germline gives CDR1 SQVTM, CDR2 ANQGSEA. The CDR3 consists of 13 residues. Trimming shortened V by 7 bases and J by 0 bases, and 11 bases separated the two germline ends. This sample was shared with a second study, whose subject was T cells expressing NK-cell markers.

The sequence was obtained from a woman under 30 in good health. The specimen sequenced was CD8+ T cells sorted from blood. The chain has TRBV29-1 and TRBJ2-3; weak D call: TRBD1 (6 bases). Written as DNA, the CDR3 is TGCAGCGCGACAGGATATAGCACAGATACGCAGTATTTT. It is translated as CSATGYSTDTQYF.